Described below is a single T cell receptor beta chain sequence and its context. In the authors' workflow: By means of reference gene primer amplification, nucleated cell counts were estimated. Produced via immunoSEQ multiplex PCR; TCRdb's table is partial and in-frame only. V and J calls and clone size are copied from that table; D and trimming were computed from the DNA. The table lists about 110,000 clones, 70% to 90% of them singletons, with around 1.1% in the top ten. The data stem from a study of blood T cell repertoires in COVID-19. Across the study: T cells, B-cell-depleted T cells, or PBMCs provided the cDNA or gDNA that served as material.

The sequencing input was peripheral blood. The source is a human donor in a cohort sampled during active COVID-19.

The CDR3 protein is CAIRGGQRDYNEQFF. DNA for the CDR3: TGTGCCATCAGGGGGGGACAGAGAGACTACAATGAGCAGTTCTTC. The V call is TRBV10-3, the J call TRBJ2-1; perhaps TRBD1 as D (7 bases). The germline V gene encodes CDR1 ENHRY and CDR2 SYGVKD. The ends were cut back, 6 bases at V and 3 bases at J, with 15 bases in the middle. This CDR3 has 15 amino acids.